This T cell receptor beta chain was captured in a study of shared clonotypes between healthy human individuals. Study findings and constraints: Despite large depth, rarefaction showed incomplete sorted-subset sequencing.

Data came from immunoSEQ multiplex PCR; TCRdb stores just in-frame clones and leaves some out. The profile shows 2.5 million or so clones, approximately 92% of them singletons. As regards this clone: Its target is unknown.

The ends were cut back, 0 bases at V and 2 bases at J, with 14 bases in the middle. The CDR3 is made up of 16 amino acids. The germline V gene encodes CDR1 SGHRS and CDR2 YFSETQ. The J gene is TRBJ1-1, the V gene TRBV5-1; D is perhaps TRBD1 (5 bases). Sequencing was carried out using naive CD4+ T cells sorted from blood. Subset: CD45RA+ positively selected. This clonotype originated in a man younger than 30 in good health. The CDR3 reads CASSLVGRAINTEAFF. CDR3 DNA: TGCGCCAGCAGCTTGGTTGGCAGGGCGATAAACACTGAAGCTTTCTTT. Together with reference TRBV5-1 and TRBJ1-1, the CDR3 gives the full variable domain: KAGVTQTPRYLIKTRGQQVTLSCSPISGHRSVSWYQQTPGQGLQFLFEYFSETQRNKGNFPGRFSGRQFSNSRSEMNVSTLELGDSALYLCASSLVGRAINTEAFFGQGTRLTVV.